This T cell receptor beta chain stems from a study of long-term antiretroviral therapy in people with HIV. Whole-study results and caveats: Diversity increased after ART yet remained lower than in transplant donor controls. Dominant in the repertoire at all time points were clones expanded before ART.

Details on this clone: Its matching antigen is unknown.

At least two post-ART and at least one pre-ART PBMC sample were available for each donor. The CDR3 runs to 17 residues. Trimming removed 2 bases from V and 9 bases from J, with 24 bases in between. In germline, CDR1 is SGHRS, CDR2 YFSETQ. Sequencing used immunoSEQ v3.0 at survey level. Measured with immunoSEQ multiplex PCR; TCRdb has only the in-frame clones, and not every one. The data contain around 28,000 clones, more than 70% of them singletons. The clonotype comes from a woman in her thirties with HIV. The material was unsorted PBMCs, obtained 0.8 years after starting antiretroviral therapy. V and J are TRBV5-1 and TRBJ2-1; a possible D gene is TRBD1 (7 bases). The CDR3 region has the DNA TGCGCCAGCAGCTTCCTGGGGGGACTGACAGGGACGAGTGAGCAGTTCTTC. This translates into CASSFLGGLTGTSEQFF.